This is a list of T cell receptor beta chains from one sample in a study of T cell repertoires in cytomegalovirus infection. Using its own MiXCR run on the reads, TCRdb lists one record per CDR3 protein. The data show roughly 500,000 distinct CDR3 sequences, 15% to 20% seen once. The sequenced sample consisted of CD8+ T cells from PBMCs. These receptors originate from a human donor in good health (CMV status not recorded). Some clones in this sample may be carry-over from other donors' samples. Each CDR3 is given with its conserved first and last residue. The order of the fields is CDR3 length, J gene, D gene, V gene, clone size, CDR3 DNA, CDR3 protein. D genes are given only for firm matches. Size is omitted from some rows. Given values are once, few, many or a class for expanded clones.

cdr3_length: 11; j_call: TRBJ2-6; d_call: NA; v_call: TRBV14; clone_size: few; cdr3_nt: TGTGCCAGCATCAAGGCCAACGTCCTGACTTTC; cdr3_aa: CASIKANVLTF
cdr3_length: 14; j_call: TRBJ2-7; d_call: NA; v_call: TRBV11-3; clone_size: many; cdr3_nt: TGTGCCAGCAGCCCCGGGCCCGGCGCCCCCGAGCAGTACTTC; cdr3_aa: CASSPGPGAPEQYF
cdr3_length: 15; j_call: TRBJ1-4; d_call: TRBD1; v_call: TRBV6-5; clone_size: many; cdr3_nt: TGTGCCAGCAGTACAATACAGGGGATTAATGAAAAACTGTTTTTT; cdr3_aa: CASSTIQGINEKLFF
cdr3_length: 12; j_call: TRBJ2-3; d_call: NA; v_call: TRBV5-4; clone_size: few; cdr3_nt: TGTGCCAGCAGCAGGTATGGAGATACGCAGTATTTT; cdr3_aa: CASSRYGDTQYF
cdr3_length: 17; j_call: TRBJ1-4; d_call: TRBD1; v_call: TRBV7-6; clone_size: many; cdr3_nt: TGTGCCAGCAGCTCATTCCGGGACAGCGAGGCGGGCGAAAAACTGTTTTTT; cdr3_aa: CASSSFRDSEAGEKLFF
cdr3_length: 15; j_call: TRBJ2-7; d_call: TRBD1; v_call: TRBV7-2; clone_size: many; cdr3_nt: TGTGCCAGCAGCTACCCGGGACAGGGGTCTGGCGAGCAGTACTTC; cdr3_aa: CASSYPGQGSGEQYF
cdr3_length: 18; j_call: TRBJ2-7; d_call: TRBD1; v_call: TRBV15; clone_size: few; cdr3_nt: TGTGCCACCAGCAGAGATCGAGGAGGGACAGGGACCTTGGACGAGCAGTACTTC; cdr3_aa: CATSRDRGGTGTLDEQYF
cdr3_length: 16; j_call: TRBJ2-1; d_call: TRBD1; v_call: TRBV7-8; clone_size: medium-sized; cdr3_nt: TGTGCCAGCAGCTTAGGGACAGGTGTACCTCTAACTGAGCAGTTCTTC; cdr3_aa: CASSLGTGVPLTEQFF
cdr3_length: 12; j_call: TRBJ1-2; d_call: NA; v_call: TRBV2; clone_size: NA; cdr3_nt: TGTGCCAGCTGGCTTCGGGGCTATGGCTACACCTTC; cdr3_aa: CASWLRGYGYTF
cdr3_length: 13; j_call: TRBJ2-1; d_call: NA; v_call: TRBV20-1; clone_size: NA; cdr3_nt: TGCAGTGCTAGAGATCCCGGAAACAATGAGCAGTTCTTC; cdr3_aa: CSARDPGNNEQFF
cdr3_length: 12; j_call: TRBJ2-4; d_call: NA; v_call: TRBV11-2; clone_size: few; cdr3_nt: TGTGCCAGCAGCTTAGTCAGGAACATTCAGTACTTC; cdr3_aa: CASSLVRNIQYF
cdr3_length: 17; j_call: TRBJ2-3; d_call: TRBD2; v_call: TRBV20-1; clone_size: few; cdr3_nt: TGCAGTGCTCAGGCCCAGCGGGGGCCCCCTAGCACAGATACGCAGTATTTT; cdr3_aa: CSAQAQRGPPSTDTQYF
cdr3_length: 19; j_call: TRBJ2-5; d_call: TRBD2; v_call: TRBV5-8; clone_size: many; cdr3_nt: TGTGCCAGCAGCCACGGACTAGCGGGCCAAACCGCTCTTCAAGAGACCCAGTACTTC; cdr3_aa: CASSHGLAGQTALQETQYF
cdr3_length: 14; j_call: TRBJ1-5; d_call: NA; v_call: TRBV19; clone_size: few; cdr3_nt: TGTGCCAGTAGTATACAAGGGGCATGGCAGCCCCAGCATTTT; cdr3_aa: CASSIQGAWQPQHF
cdr3_length: 16; j_call: TRBJ1-2; d_call: NA; v_call: TRBV12-3/TRBV12-4; clone_size: many; cdr3_nt: TGTGCCAGCAGTTGGGGTAGGGCAAGGCCCCAGGGAGGCTACACCTTC; cdr3_aa: CASSWGRARPQGGYTF
cdr3_length: 16; j_call: TRBJ2-1; d_call: TRBD2; v_call: TRBV7-9; clone_size: NA; cdr3_nt: TGTGCCAGCAGCGGGGGGGGCGCGGGAGGGTGGAATGAGCAGTTCTTC; cdr3_aa: CASSGGGAGGWNEQFF
cdr3_length: 15; j_call: TRBJ2-1; d_call: TRBD2; v_call: TRBV12-5; clone_size: many; cdr3_nt: TGTGCTAGTGGTTTGGGGACTAGCGGGTACAATGAGCAGTTCTTC; cdr3_aa: CASGLGTSGYNEQFF
cdr3_length: 14; j_call: TRBJ1-6; d_call: NA; v_call: TRBV7-9; clone_size: many; cdr3_nt: TGTGCCAGCAGCGGGAGCTCCTATAATTCACCCCTCCACTTT; cdr3_aa: CASSGSSYNSPLHF
cdr3_length: 15; j_call: TRBJ2-7; d_call: NA; v_call: TRBV6-1; clone_size: many; cdr3_nt: TGTGCCAGCAGTCCACTCACCGGGGCATCCTACGAGCAGTACTTC; cdr3_aa: CASSPLTGASYEQYF
cdr3_length: 13; j_call: TRBJ1-6; d_call: NA; v_call: TRBV4-1; clone_size: NA; cdr3_nt: TGCGCCAGCAGCCAAGTAAAGGAGAAACCCCTCCACTTT; cdr3_aa: CASSQVKEKPLHF
cdr3_length: 15; j_call: TRBJ2-1; d_call: TRBD1; v_call: TRBV12-3/TRBV12-4; clone_size: many; cdr3_nt: TGTGCCAGCAGCCTCCGGGACAGGGTCCGCAATGAGCAGTTCTTC; cdr3_aa: CASSLRDRVRNEQFF
cdr3_length: 13; j_call: TRBJ1-1; d_call: NA; v_call: TRBV6-1; clone_size: many; cdr3_nt: TGTGCCAGCAGAACCAGAACGAACACTGAAGCTTTCTTT; cdr3_aa: CASRTRTNTEAFF
cdr3_length: 17; j_call: TRBJ1-2; d_call: NA; v_call: TRBV6-2/TRBV6-3; clone_size: many; cdr3_nt: TGTGCCAGCAGTTCCGATCCTGCAGGGTCTCTTAACTATGGCTACACCTTC; cdr3_aa: CASSSDPAGSLNYGYTF
cdr3_length: 17; j_call: TRBJ2-7; d_call: NA; v_call: TRBV27; clone_size: NA; cdr3_nt: TGTGCCAGCAGTTTATCCGCCGGGACTTACAGCTCCTACGAGCAGTACTTC; cdr3_aa: CASSLSAGTYSSYEQYF
cdr3_length: 15; j_call: TRBJ2-1; d_call: TRBD2; v_call: TRBV14; clone_size: many; cdr3_nt: TGTGCCAGCAGCCCTAGCGGGGGGGCCGCCAATGAGCAGTTCTTC; cdr3_aa: CASSPSGGAANEQFF
cdr3_length: 15; j_call: TRBJ2-7; d_call: NA; v_call: TRBV28; clone_size: many; cdr3_nt: TGTGCCAGCAGTTTGCGCCTAACGGCATCCTACGAGCAGTACTTC; cdr3_aa: CASSLRLTASYEQYF
cdr3_length: 12; j_call: TRBJ1-1; d_call: NA; v_call: TRBV7-6; clone_size: many; cdr3_nt: TGTGCCAGCAGCCCCTTGCCGACTGAAGCTTTCTTT; cdr3_aa: CASSPLPTEAFF
cdr3_length: 17; j_call: TRBJ2-1; d_call: TRBD2; v_call: TRBV18; clone_size: few; cdr3_nt: TGTGCCAGCTCACCACGCACTAGCGGGAGTCTTTACAATGAGCAGTTCTTC; cdr3_aa: CASSPRTSGSLYNEQFF
cdr3_length: 16; j_call: TRBJ2-6; d_call: NA; v_call: TRBV28; clone_size: NA; cdr3_nt: TGTGCCAGCAGTTTACAAGTTCTCTCTGGGGCCAACGTCCTGACTTTC; cdr3_aa: CASSLQVLSGANVLTF
cdr3_length: 13; j_call: TRBJ2-7; d_call: NA; v_call: TRBV15; clone_size: few; cdr3_nt: TGTGCCACCAGCAGGGACCGCGCCTTCGAGCAGTACTTC; cdr3_aa: CATSRDRAFEQYF
cdr3_length: 14; j_call: TRBJ1-1; d_call: TRBD1; v_call: TRBV7-6; clone_size: NA; cdr3_nt: TGTGCCAGCAGCTTAACATCAGGGGGCACTGAAGCTTTCTTT; cdr3_aa: CASSLTSGGTEAFF
cdr3_length: 14; j_call: TRBJ1-1; d_call: NA; v_call: TRBV7-9; clone_size: many; cdr3_nt: TGTGCCAGCAGCTCCAGCGACCTTGAGACTGAAGCTTTCTTT; cdr3_aa: CASSSSDLETEAFF
cdr3_length: 13; j_call: TRBJ1-5; d_call: NA; v_call: TRBV12-3/TRBV12-4; clone_size: few; cdr3_nt: TGTGCCAGTATTCGGGACTCCCATCAGCCCCAGCATTTT; cdr3_aa: CASIRDSHQPQHF
cdr3_length: 15; j_call: TRBJ2-1; d_call: NA; v_call: TRBV7-6; clone_size: many; cdr3_nt: TGTGCCAGCAGCTTTGAGCGTGGGGCCTACAATGAGCAGTTCTTC; cdr3_aa: CASSFERGAYNEQFF
cdr3_length: 17; j_call: TRBJ1-3; d_call: NA; v_call: TRBV29-1; clone_size: many; cdr3_nt: TGCAGCGTTGCGGGGTCGGGCGATCCAGGACTGGGAAACACCATATATTTT; cdr3_aa: CSVAGSGDPGLGNTIYF
cdr3_length: 16; j_call: TRBJ2-1; d_call: TRBD2; v_call: TRBV6-1; clone_size: NA; cdr3_nt: TGTGCCAGCAGTGAAGCCCGACTAGCGACCTACAATGAGCAGTTCTTC; cdr3_aa: CASSEARLATYNEQFF
cdr3_length: 13; j_call: TRBJ1-1; d_call: NA; v_call: TRBV7-9; clone_size: many; cdr3_nt: TGTGCCAGCAGCTTGGGGTTAGAAGGGAAGGCTTTCTTT; cdr3_aa: CASSLGLEGKAFF
cdr3_length: 14; j_call: TRBJ1-2; d_call: NA; v_call: TRBV2; clone_size: NA; cdr3_nt: TGTGCCAGCAGTGAAGCCAAAGAGGACTATGGCTACACCTTC; cdr3_aa: CASSEAKEDYGYTF
cdr3_length: 16; j_call: TRBJ2-7; d_call: NA; v_call: TRBV20-1; clone_size: few; cdr3_nt: TGCAGTGCTAGTCCCCCAGACAGGAGTCGAAATTACGAGCAGTACTTC; cdr3_aa: CSASPPDRSRNYEQYF
cdr3_length: 14; j_call: TRBJ2-7; d_call: NA; v_call: TRBV7-2; clone_size: many; cdr3_nt: TGTGCCAGCAGCTTCGGGACCCCAGCGTACGAGCAGTACTTC; cdr3_aa: CASSFGTPAYEQYF
cdr3_length: 13; j_call: TRBJ1-2; d_call: NA; v_call: TRBV7-3; clone_size: many; cdr3_nt: TGTGCCAGCAGCTCAGGGACGGACTATGGCTACACCTTC; cdr3_aa: CASSSGTDYGYTF
cdr3_length: 14; j_call: TRBJ2-1; d_call: NA; v_call: TRBV27; clone_size: many; cdr3_nt: TGTGCCAGCAGTTTATCGTCCAGGGGGGATGAGCAGTTCTTC; cdr3_aa: CASSLSSRGDEQFF
cdr3_length: 19; j_call: TRBJ2-2; d_call: TRBD2; v_call: TRBV11-2; clone_size: many; cdr3_nt: TGTGCCAGCAGCTTAGAATCCCCAGCTAGCGGGAGTATAGCCGGGGAGCTGTTTTTT; cdr3_aa: CASSLESPASGSIAGELFF
cdr3_length: 12; j_call: TRBJ2-1; d_call: NA; v_call: TRBV5-1; clone_size: few; cdr3_nt: TGCGCCAGCAGCTTGGCCGAGGATGAGCAGTTCTTC; cdr3_aa: CASSLAEDEQFF
cdr3_length: 16; j_call: TRBJ1-2; d_call: TRBD1; v_call: TRBV9; clone_size: NA; cdr3_nt: TGTGCCAGCACCTCGGCAGGGGGCGGGGGAGACTATGGCTACACCTTC; cdr3_aa: CASTSAGGGGDYGYTF
cdr3_length: 14; j_call: TRBJ2-5; d_call: TRBD1; v_call: TRBV27; clone_size: NA; cdr3_nt: TGTGCCAGCAGTTTATACAGGGGTGGGGAGACCCAGTACTTC; cdr3_aa: CASSLYRGGETQYF